Below, 27 T cell receptor beta chains from the same sample are listed, as sequenced in a study of blood T cell repertoires in COVID-19. Measured with immunoSEQ multiplex PCR; TCRdb has only the in-frame clones, and not every one. The table has 300,000 to 350,000 clones, approximately 88% seen once. Sample: peripheral blood. Receptors originate from a man aged 25-45 years with COVID-19, enrolled during active disease.

The chain uses TRBV5-4 and TRBJ2-3; D unclear. This CDR3 contains 13 residues. CDR1 and CDR2 from the germline V gene are SGHNT and YYREEE (reference sequence). V shed 4 bases and J shed 7 bases, with 13 bases lying between them. The CDR3 DNA is TGTGCCAGCAGCATAGACGGGTTCTATACGCAGTATTTT. It is translated as CASSIDGFYTQYF.

The chain links TRBV12-5 to TRBJ1-4; no clear D. V was trimmed by 2 bases and J by 0 bases, leaving 10 bases between them. This CDR3 has 16 residues. Germline values: CDR1 LGHNT, CDR2 FRNRAP. The CDR3 DNA sequence: TGTGCTAGTGGTTTGAAAGCTAAAGCAACTAATGAAAAACTGTTTTTT. Encoded protein: CASGLKAKATNEKLFF.

This clone was found once. This chain's CDR3 is CASSEMRLAGDTQYF. CDR3 DNA: TGTGCCAGCAGTGAAATGAGACTAGCGGGAGATACGCAGTATTTT. The chain employs TRBV2 and TRBJ2-3; TRBD2 matches at 10 bases. With 2 bases clipped from V and 5 bases from J, the junction kept 4 bases outside the gene matches. Germline values: CDR1 SNHLY, CDR2 FYNNEI. This CDR3 is built from 15 residues.

This chain joins TRBV5-4 and TRBJ1-3; no clear D. Germline CDR1 SGHNT, CDR2 YYREEE (reference sequence). The CDR3 has 14 residues. V shed 4 bases and J shed 0 bases, with 8 bases lying between them. The CDR3 DNA follows: TGTGCCAGCAGCACCGAGCCCTCTGGAAACACCATATATTTT. This codes for CASSTEPSGNTIYF.

The chain employs TRBV9 and TRBJ1-6; possible D gene TRBD1, 5 bases. CDR3 size: 15 residues. The V and J ends lost 3 bases and 6 bases respectively, with 13 bases between them. In germline, CDR1 is SGDLS, CDR2 YYNGEE. Here the CDR3 reads CASSAQVDPNSPLHF. The CDR3 DNA reads TGTGCCAGCAGCGCACAGGTCGACCCTAATTCACCCCTCCACTTT.

The V gene is TRBV2, the J gene TRBJ1-4; 7 bases agree with TRBD1. In germline, CDR1 is SNHLY, CDR2 FYNNEI. The CDR3 is 15 residues long. The V and J ends lost 6 bases and 4 bases, in that order; junction bases with no gene match: 8. The DNA of the CDR3 is TGTGCCAGCAGCCCCGACAGGGCACGTAATGAAAAACTGTTTTTT. Residues: CASSPDRARNEKLFF.

This clone was observed a single time. This chain connects TRBV19 to TRBJ2-4; 10 bases map to TRBD1. CDR3 size: 13 residues. The J segment lost 8 bases and the V segment lost 9 bases, leaving 7 bases of the junction unmatched. CDR1 is LNHDA and CDR2 is SQIVND in the germline V gene (reference sequence). The CDR3 protein is CASAGQGKDIQYF. CDR3 coding DNA: TGTGCCAGCGCGGGACAGGGGAAGGACATTCAGTACTTC. The variable domain in full, completed from reference TRBV19 and TRBJ2-4, reads DGGITQSPKYLFRKEGQNVTLSCEQNLNHDAMYWYRQDPGQGLRLIYYSQIVNDFQKGDIAEGYSVSREKKESFPLTVTSAQKNPTAFYLCASAGQGKDIQYFGAGTRLSVL.

The chain recombines TRBV6-5 with TRBJ2-3; 8 bases fit TRBD1. V gave up 10 bases and J gave up 2 bases; unmatched junction bases: 8. Germline V gives CDR1 MNHEY, CDR2 SVGAGI. The CDR3 runs 14 residues. CDR3 sequence: CATRRTGTTDTQYF. CDR3 sequence (DNA): TGTGCCACAAGAAGGACAGGGACCACAGATACGCAGTATTTT.

The chain carries TRBV15 and TRBJ1-2, with D unresolved. V lost 0 bases to trimming and J lost 5 bases, with 13 bases between them. The CDR3 consists of 15 residues. Germline V gene data show CDR1 as LNHNV and CDR2 as YYDKDF (reference sequence). The CDR3 nucleotides read TGTGCCACCAGCAGAGATAGAGGGCAGGTGTATGGCTACACCTTC. Amino acid sequence: CATSRDRGQVYGYTF.

This chain uses TRBV30 with TRBJ1-6; D gene uncertain. CDR3 length: 15 residues. V was clipped by 1 base and J by 3 bases, with 10 bases between them. Germline V CDR1 and CDR2: GTSNPN, SVGIG (reference sequence). The CDR3 protein is CAWSGRVYYNSPLHF. CDR3 coding DNA: TGTGCCTGGAGTGGCCGAGTTTACTATAATTCACCCCTCCACTTT.

This sequence joins TRBV2 and TRBJ2-7; unclear D gene. Germline CDR1 SNHLY, CDR2 FYNNEI. The CDR3 covers 15 residues. V lost 6 bases and J 1 base, leaving 16 bases between the germline ends. In DNA form, the CDR3 reads TGTGCCAGCAGCCACGGAGCGTCACTGTCCTACGAGCAGTACTTC. It is translated as CASSHGASLSYEQYF.

The chain employs TRBV28 and TRBJ2-2; D is ambiguous. With 4 bases removed from V and 2 bases from J, the gap between germline ends came to 8 bases. The CDR3 is 14 residues long. The germline V gene encodes CDR1 MDHEN and CDR2 SYDVKM. The CDR3 spells CASSSAGNTGELFF. For the CDR3, the DNA is TGTGCCAGCAGTTCGGCAGGCAACACCGGGGAGCTGTTTTTT.

This clone was observed a single time. The chain employs TRBV13 and TRBJ1-2; TRBD1 aligns across 7 bases. The CDR3 has 13 amino acids. Looked up from germline, CDR1 is PRHDT and CDR2 is FYEKMQ (reference sequence). V shed 5 bases and J 6 bases; nucleotides not matched to a gene: 6. For the CDR3, the DNA is TGTGCCAGCAGCCAGGACAGGCGGGATGGCTACACCTTC. Translated: CASSQDRRDGYTF. The variable domain in full, completed from reference TRBV13 and TRBJ1-2, reads AAGVIQSPRHLIKEKRETATLKCYPIPRHDTVYWYQQGPGQDPQFLISFYEKMQSDKGSIPDRFSAQQFSDYHSELNMSSLELGDSALYFCASSQDRRDGYTFGSGTRLTVV.

The genes are TRBV11-2 and TRBJ2-1; 8 positions agree with TRBD1. CDR1 SGHAT and CDR2 FQNNGV come from the germline V gene. Trimming removed 5 bases from V and 8 bases from J; junction bases left unmatched: 8. CDR3 length: 14 residues. CDR3 sequence (DNA): TGTGCCAGCAGCAGCCGGACAGGGAGTGATGAGCAGTTCTTC. It yields the protein CASSSRTGSDEQFF.

The chain recombines TRBV18 with TRBJ1-1; tentative D call: TRBD1 (6 bases). Germline V gives CDR1 KGHSH, CDR2 LQKENI. CDR3 length equals 14 residues. Trimming removed 4 bases from V and 2 bases from J, with 11 bases in between. CDR3 region: CASSRGGSNTEAFF. The DNA of the CDR3 is TGTGCCAGCTCACGGGGGGGCTCTAACACTGAAGCTTTCTTT.

The chain recombines TRBV7-2 with TRBJ2-1, with TRBD2 as a possible D gene (7 bases). Germline V lookup: CDR1 SGHTA, CDR2 FQGNSA. This CDR3 has 11 amino acids. Trimming took 6 bases from V and 14 from J, leaving 14 bases between them. The CDR3 protein is CASREGGEEFF. In nucleotides, the CDR3 is TGTGCCAGCAGGGAGGGGGGGGAGGAGTTCTTC.

This clone was detected once. The chain combines TRBV4-3 with TRBJ1-6; 11 bases align to TRBD1. This CDR3 contains 16 residues. Germline-derived CDR1 and CDR2 are LGHNA and YSLEER. After removal of 2 bases from V and 7 bases from J, the junction contained 4 bases not matched to a gene. The CDR3 DNA sequence: TGCGCCAGCAGCCAAACCGGGACAGGGGGGAATTCACCCCTCCACTTT. Protein product: CASSQTGTGGNSPLHF.

Turning to this clone: Other DNA sequences from this sample encode an identical CDR3 as well. The chain joins TRBV29-1 to TRBJ2-2, with D perhaps matching TRBD1 (6 bases). Between the trimmed V and J ends, which lost 7 bases and 3 bases, there was a span of 12 bases. This CDR3 comprises 13 residues. In germline, CDR1 is SQVTM, CDR2 ANQGSEA. The CDR3 DNA follows: TGCAGCGGGGGGCAGGGTGACACCGGGGAGCTGTTTTTT. Residues: CSGGQGDTGELFF.

The CDR3 DNA reads TGCGCCAGCAGCCAAAGCTACACAACAGGGGGGCCTGAAGCTTTCTTT. Translating it yields CASSQSYTTGGPEAFF. This chain joins TRBV4-1 and TRBJ1-1, with TRBD1 identical over 8 bases. J gave up 6 bases and V 2 bases, and 11 bases lay outside the gene matches. CDR1 MGHRA and CDR2 YSYEKL come from the germline V gene. There are 16 residues in the CDR3.

The rearrangement joins TRBV14 to TRBJ1-2, with D unclear. This CDR3 has 13 amino acids. Germline-derived CDR1 and CDR2 are SGHDN and FVKESK. Trimming took off 1 base at V and 6 bases at J, with 9 bases between the two ends. The CDR3 is CASSQGGNHGYTF. CDR3 sequence (DNA): TGTGCCAGCAGCCAAGGAGGGAATCATGGCTACACCTTC.

V and J are TRBV19 and TRBJ2-1; D may be TRBD1 (6 bases). Germline V CDR1 and CDR2: LNHDA, SQIVND (reference sequence). This CDR3 has 14 amino acids. The V end was cut by 10 bases, the J end by 10 bases, with 23 bases between. The CDR3 is CATGQTTINREQFF. The CDR3 DNA follows: TGTGCCACCGGACAGACGACAATTAACAGGGAGCAGTTCTTC.

This chain joins TRBV5-6 and TRBJ2-5; the D is unclear. The CDR3 is 13 residues long. V lost 4 bases, J lost 1 base, and 8 bases lay in between. CDR1 and CDR2 (germline): SGHDT, YYEEEE. The CDR3 region has the DNA TGTGCCAGCAGCCCGAGTGGCCAAGAGACCCAGTACTTC. This encodes CASSPSGQETQYF. Supplemented by reference TRBV5-6 and TRBJ2-5, the full variable domain reads DAGVTQSPTHLIKTRGQQVTLRCSPKSGHDTVSWYQQALGQGPQFIFQYYEEEERQRGNFPDRFSGHQFPNYSSELNVNALLLGDSALYLCASSPSGQETQYFGPGTRLLVL.

The V gene is TRBV28, the J gene TRBJ2-7; 7 bases align to TRBD1. The CDR3 contains 13 residues. J lost 5 bases, V lost 7 bases, and 8 bases had no gene match. Germline-derived CDR1 and CDR2 are MDHEN and SYDVKM. DNA for the CDR3: TGTGCCAGCACCACCGACAGGGATCACGAGCAGTACTTC. This sequence encodes CASTTDRDHEQYF.

Written as DNA, the CDR3 is TGTGCCAGCAGCCCCTCCCCACAGAGCAATCAGCCCCAGCATTTT. Protein sequence: CASSPSPQSNQPQHF. The V gene is TRBV7-2, the J gene TRBJ1-5; no definite D call. Germline CDR1 and CDR2: SGHTA and FQGNSA. V lost 5 bases and J lost 1, with 12 bases in between. The CDR3 length is 15 residues.

This chain links TRBV15 with TRBJ1-2; 10 nucleotides agree with TRBD1. The CDR3 runs to 15 residues. The germline CDR1 and CDR2 sequences are LNHNV and YYDKDF (reference sequence). Trimming took 0 bases from V and 6 from J; bases not matched to a gene: 4. The CDR3 region is CATSRDLGQGHGYTF. The CDR3 region has the DNA TGTGCCACCAGCAGAGATTTGGGACAGGGGCATGGCTACACCTTC.

The rearrangement uses TRBV7-2 and TRBJ1-1; 7 positions agree with TRBD1. The CDR3 runs to 11 residues. Germline values: CDR1 SGHTA, CDR2 FQGNSA. J lost 8 bases, V lost 4 bases, and 1 base had no gene match. The CDR3 nucleotides read TGTGCCAGCAGCTCGGGACAGGAAGCTTTCTTT. This gives the protein CASSSGQEAFF.

The gene calls are TRBV19 and TRBJ2-1; 9 positions match TRBD1. There are 16 residues in the CDR3. Germline V gene data show CDR1 as LNHDA and CDR2 as SQIVND (reference sequence). V was pared by 7 bases and J by 3 bases, with 10 bases of the junction left unmatched. The CDR3 coding sequence is TGTGCCAGTAATTCTCCCGGGACAGGGCACTACAATGAGCAGTTCTTC. The encoded protein is CASNSPGTGHYNEQFF. Combining the CDR3 with reference TRBV19 and TRBJ2-1 gives the whole variable domain DGGITQSPKYLFRKEGQNVTLSCEQNLNHDAMYWYRQDPGQGLRLIYYSQIVNDFQKGDIAEGYSVSREKKESFPLTVTSAQKNPTAFYLCASNSPGTGHYNEQFFGPGTRLTVL.